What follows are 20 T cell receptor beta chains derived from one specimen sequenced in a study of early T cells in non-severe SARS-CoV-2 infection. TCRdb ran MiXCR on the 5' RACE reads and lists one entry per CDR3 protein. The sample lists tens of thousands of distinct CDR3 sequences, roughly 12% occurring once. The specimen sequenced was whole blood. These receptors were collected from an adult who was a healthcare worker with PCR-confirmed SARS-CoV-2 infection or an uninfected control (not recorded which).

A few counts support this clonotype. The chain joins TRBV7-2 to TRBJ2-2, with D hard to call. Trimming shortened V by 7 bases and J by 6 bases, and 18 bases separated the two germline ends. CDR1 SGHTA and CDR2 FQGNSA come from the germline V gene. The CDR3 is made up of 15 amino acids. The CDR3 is CASTPSPGLAGELFF. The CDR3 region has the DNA TGTGCCAGCACCCCATCCCCGGGTTTGGCCGGGGAGCTGTTTTTT.

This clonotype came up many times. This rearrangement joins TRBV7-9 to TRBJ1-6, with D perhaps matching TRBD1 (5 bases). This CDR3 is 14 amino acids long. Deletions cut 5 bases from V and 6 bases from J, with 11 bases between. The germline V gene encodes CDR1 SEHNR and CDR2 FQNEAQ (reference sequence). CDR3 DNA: TGTGCCAGCAGCCAACCGGGACTTAATTCACCCCTCCACTTT. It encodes CASSQPGLNSPLHF. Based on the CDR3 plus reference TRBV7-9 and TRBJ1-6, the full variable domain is DTGVSQNPRHKITKRGQNVTFRCDPISEHNRLYWYRQTLGQGPEFLTYFQNEAQLEKSRLLSDRFSAERPKGSFSTLEIQRTEQGDSAMYLCASSQPGLNSPLHFGNGTRLTVT.

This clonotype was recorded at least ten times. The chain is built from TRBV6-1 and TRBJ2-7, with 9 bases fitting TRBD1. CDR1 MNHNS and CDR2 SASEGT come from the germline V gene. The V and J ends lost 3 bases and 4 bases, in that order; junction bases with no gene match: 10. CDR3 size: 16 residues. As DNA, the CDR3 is TGTGCCAGCAGTGAGACATCCGGGACAGGGCGGTACGAGCAGTACTTC. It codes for CASSETSGTGRYEQYF.

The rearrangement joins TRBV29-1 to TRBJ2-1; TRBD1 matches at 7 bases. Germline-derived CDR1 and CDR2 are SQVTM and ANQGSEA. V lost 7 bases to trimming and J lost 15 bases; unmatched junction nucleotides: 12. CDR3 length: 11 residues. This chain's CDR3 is CSAIDDRARFF. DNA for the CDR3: TGCAGCGCCATAGACGACAGGGCGCGGTTCTTC.

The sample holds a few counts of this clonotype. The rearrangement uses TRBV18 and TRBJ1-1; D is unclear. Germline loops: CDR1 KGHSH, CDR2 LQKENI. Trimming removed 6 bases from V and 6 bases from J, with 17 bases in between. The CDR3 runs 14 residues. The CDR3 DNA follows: TGTGCCAGCTCCCTCACCCTCGGAAGGGCTGAAGCTTTCTTT. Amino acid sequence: CASSLTLGRAEAFF.

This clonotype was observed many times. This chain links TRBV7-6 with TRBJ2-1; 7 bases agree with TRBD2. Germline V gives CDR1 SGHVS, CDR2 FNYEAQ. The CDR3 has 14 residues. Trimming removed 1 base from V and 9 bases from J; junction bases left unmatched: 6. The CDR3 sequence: CASSLVGLETEQFF. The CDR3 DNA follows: TGTGCCAGCAGCTTAGTAGGACTAGAGACTGAGCAGTTCTTC. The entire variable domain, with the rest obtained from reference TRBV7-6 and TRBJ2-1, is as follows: GAGVSQSPRYKVTKRGQDVALRCDPISGHVSLYWYRQALGQGPEFLTYFNYEAQQDKSGLPNDRFSAERPEGSISTLTIQRTEQRDSAMYRCASSLVGLETEQFFGPGTRLTVL.

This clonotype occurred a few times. CDR3 protein: CASSLGRDRRNYGYTF. DNA of the CDR3: TGCGCCAGCAGCTTGGGGCGGGACAGAAGGAACTATGGCTACACCTTC. The chain combines TRBV5-1 with TRBJ1-2, with 7 bases identical to TRBD1. CDR1 and CDR2 from the germline V gene are SGHRS and YFSETQ. With 0 bases clipped from V and 2 bases from J, the junction kept 7 bases outside the gene matches. The CDR3 is made up of 16 amino acids.

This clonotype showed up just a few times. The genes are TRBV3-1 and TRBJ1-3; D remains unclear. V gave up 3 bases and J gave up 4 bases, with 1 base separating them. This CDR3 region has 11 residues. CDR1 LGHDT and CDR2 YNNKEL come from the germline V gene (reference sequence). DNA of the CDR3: TGTGCCAGCAGCCACGGAAACACCATATATTTT. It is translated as CASSHGNTIYF.

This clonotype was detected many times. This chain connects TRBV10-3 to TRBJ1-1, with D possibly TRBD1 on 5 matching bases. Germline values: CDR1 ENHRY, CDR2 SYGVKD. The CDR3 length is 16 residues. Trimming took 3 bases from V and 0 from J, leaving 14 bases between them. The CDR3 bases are TGTGCCATCAGTGACCCAGGGAGAGACATGAACACTGAAGCTTTCTTT. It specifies CAISDPGRDMNTEAFF.

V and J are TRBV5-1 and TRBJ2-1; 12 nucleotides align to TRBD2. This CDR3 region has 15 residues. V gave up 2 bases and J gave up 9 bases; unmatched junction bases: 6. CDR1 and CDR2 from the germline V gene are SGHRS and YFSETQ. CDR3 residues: CASSFDGLAGTEQFF. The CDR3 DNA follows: TGCGCCAGCAGCTTTGATGGACTAGCGGGAACTGAGCAGTTCTTC.

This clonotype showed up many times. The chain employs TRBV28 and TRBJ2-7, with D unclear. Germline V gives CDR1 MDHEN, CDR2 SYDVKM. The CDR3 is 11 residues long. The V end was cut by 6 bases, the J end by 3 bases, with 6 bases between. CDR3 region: CASRVNYEQYF. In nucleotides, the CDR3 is TGTGCCAGCAGAGTAAACTACGAGCAGTACTTC. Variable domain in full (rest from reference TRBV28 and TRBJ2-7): DVKVTQSSRYLVKRTGEKVFLECVQDMDHENMFWYRQDPGLGLRLIYFSYDVKMKEKGDIPEGYSVSREKKERFSLILESASTNQTSMYLCASRVNYEQYFGPGTRLTVT.

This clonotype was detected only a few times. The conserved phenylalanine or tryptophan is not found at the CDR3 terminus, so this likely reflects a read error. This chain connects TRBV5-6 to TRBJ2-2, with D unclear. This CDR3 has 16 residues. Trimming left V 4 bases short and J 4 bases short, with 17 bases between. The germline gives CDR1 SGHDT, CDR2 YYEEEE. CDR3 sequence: CASSRTGHLGTGELFV. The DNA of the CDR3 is TGTGCCAGCAGCCGGACCGGGCACTTGGGCACCGGGGAGCTGTTTGTT.

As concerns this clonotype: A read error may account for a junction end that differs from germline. The CDR3 region is CASSLGGQAGQPQHF. CDR3 nucleotide sequence: TGTGCCAGCAGCTTAGGCGGCCAGGCCGGTCAGCCCCAACATTTT. The gene calls are TRBV7-2 and TRBJ1-5; D is ambiguous. The germline V gene encodes CDR1 SGHTA and CDR2 FQGNSA. CDR3 length equals 15 residues.

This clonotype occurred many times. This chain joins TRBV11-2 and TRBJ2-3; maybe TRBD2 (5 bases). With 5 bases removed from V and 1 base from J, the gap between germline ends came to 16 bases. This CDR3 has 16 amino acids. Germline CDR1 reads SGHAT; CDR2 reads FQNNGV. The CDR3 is CASSPTLSGRTDTQYF. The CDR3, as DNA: TGTGCCAGCAGCCCGACGCTGAGCGGCCGCACAGATACGCAGTATTTT.

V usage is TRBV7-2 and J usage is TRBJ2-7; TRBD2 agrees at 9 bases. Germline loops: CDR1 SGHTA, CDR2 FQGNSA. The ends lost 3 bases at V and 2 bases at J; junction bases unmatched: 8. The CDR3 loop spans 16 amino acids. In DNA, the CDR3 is TGTGCCAGCAGCTTTTTAGCGGGGGCCCGGGCCTACGAGCAGTACTTC. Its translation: CASSFLAGARAYEQYF.

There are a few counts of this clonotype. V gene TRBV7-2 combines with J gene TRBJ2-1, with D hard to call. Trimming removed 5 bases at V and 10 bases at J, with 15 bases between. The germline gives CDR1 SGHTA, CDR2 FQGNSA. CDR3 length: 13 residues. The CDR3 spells CASSGDSRLEQFF. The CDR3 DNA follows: TGTGCCAGCAGCGGTGATAGTCGGCTAGAGCAGTTCTTC.

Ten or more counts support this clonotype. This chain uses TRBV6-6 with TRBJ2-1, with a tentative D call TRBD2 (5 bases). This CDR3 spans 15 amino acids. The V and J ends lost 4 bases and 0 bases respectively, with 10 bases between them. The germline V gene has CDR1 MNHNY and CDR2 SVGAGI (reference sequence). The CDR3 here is CASSFGGGSYNEQFF. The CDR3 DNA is TGTGCCAGCAGTTTTGGCGGAGGCTCCTACAATGAGCAGTTCTTC.

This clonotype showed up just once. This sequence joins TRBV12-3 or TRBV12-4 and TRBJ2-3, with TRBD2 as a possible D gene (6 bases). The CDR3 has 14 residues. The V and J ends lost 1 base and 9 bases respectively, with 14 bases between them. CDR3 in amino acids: CASSLDRRGGTQYF. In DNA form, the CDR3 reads TGTGCCAGCAGTTTAGATAGGCGGGGTGGAACGCAGTATTTT.

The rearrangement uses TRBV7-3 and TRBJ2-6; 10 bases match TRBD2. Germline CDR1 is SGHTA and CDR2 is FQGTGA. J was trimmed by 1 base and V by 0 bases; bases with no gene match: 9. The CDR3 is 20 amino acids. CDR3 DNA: TGTGCCAGCAGCTTAACGCCCCAGGCTAGCGGGGGATCTGGGGCCAACGTCCTGACTTTC. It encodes CASSLTPQASGGSGANVLTF.

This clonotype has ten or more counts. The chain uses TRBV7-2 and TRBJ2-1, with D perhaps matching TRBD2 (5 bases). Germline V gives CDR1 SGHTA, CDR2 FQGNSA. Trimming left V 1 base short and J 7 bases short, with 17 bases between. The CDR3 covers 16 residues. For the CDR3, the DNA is TGTGCCAGCAGCTTAGGATGGCGGGCTGGAGCAAATGAGCAGTTCTTC. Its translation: CASSLGWRAGANEQFF.